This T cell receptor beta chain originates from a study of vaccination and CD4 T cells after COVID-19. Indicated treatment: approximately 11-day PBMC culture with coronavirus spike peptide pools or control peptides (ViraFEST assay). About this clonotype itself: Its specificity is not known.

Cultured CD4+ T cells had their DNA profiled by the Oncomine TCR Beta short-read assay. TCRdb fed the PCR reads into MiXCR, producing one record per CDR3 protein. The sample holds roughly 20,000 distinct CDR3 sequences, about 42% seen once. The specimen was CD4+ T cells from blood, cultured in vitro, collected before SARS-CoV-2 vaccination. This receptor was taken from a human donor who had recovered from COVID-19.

The CDR3 is CASSSGRSTDTQYF. Written as DNA, the CDR3 is TGTGCCAGCAGTTCGGGACGGAGCACAGATACGCAGTATTTT. This rearrangement joins TRBV6-5 to TRBJ2-3; the D call may be TRBD1 or TRBD2 (5 bases each). V dropped 4 bases and J dropped 0 bases, with 8 bases sitting between them. Germline CDR1 and CDR2: MNHEY and SVGAGI. CDR3 length equals 14 residues.